These 29 T cell receptor beta chains came from one sample sequenced in a study of OX40 agonist ivuxolimab in advanced cancers. Sequencing was performed with immunoSEQ multiplex PCR; in TCRdb, only in-frame clones are kept and a portion is missing. The data show 68,000 or so clones, under 95% seen once. The sample was CD4+ or CD8+ T cells sorted from blood, taken in a trial of the OX40 agonist ivuxolimab. The source is an adult with an advanced solid tumor such as melanoma, head and neck, liver or kidney cancer.

The V call is TRBV6-5, the J call TRBJ2-7, with 7 bases aligning to TRBD1. The CDR3 loop spans 15 amino acids. Trimming removed 4 bases from V and 0 bases from J; junction bases left unmatched: 6. Per germline, CDR1 MNHEY and CDR2 SVGAGI. The CDR3 DNA follows: TGTGCCAGCAGTTTCACAGGGGTCGGCTCCTACGAGCAGTACTTC. This sequence encodes CASSFTGVGSYEQYF.

This chain connects TRBV21-1 to TRBJ2-3; TRBD2, the table's D call, was not compared with the DNA. TRBV21-1 is a recognized pseudogene. CDR3 size: 17 residues. CDR3 residues: CASSTRTRPADTDTQYF. DNA of the CDR3: TGTGCCAGCAGCACCCGGACTCGTCCAGCGGACACAGATACGCAGTATTTT.

The V gene is TRBV12-5, the J gene TRBJ2-4; TRBD2 might be the D (6 bases). Trimming pared 2 bases from V and 7 bases from J, leaving 9 bases between. The CDR3 contains 13 residues. CDR1 and CDR2 from the germline V gene are LGHNT and FRNRAP. In nucleotides, the CDR3 is TGTGCTAGTGGTTTGCCAGGGACTAACATTCAGTACTTC. Translated, it gives CASGLPGTNIQYF.

The chain employs TRBV10-2 and TRBJ2-5; a weak D match, TRBD2 (5 bases). The CDR3 loop spans 12 amino acids. Trimming shortened V by 8 bases and J by 5 bases, and 12 bases separated the two germline ends. Germline CDR1 is WSHSY and CDR2 is SAAADI. CDR3 DNA sequence: TGCGCCAGCGCTACTAGTGGGGAGACCCAGTACTTC. It translates to CASATSGETQYF.

The V and J genes are TRBV6-1 and TRBJ2-7; TRBD1 is a possible D gene (6 bases). This CDR3 region has 15 residues. V was cut by 0 bases and J by 2 bases, with 11 bases left in between. Per germline, CDR1 MNHNS and CDR2 SASEGT. DNA for the CDR3: TGTGCCAGCAGTGAAGCACAGGGCTATACCTACGAGCAGTACTTC. It yields the protein CASSEAQGYTYEQYF.

The chain joins TRBV30 to TRBJ1-2; D gene ambiguous. Deletions cut 4 bases from V and 8 bases from J, with 17 bases between. The CDR3 covers 13 residues. Germline assignment: CDR1 GTSNPN and CDR2 SVGIG (reference sequence). CDR3 sequence reads: CAWNFRLGEGYTF. The DNA of the CDR3 is TGTGCCTGGAACTTTAGATTGGGAGAGGGCTACACCTTC.

This chain links TRBV30 with TRBJ1-4; D is ambiguous. This CDR3 comprises 14 residues. Trimming pared 0 bases from V and 3 bases from J, leaving 8 bases between. Germline V CDR1 and CDR2: GTSNPN, SVGIG (reference sequence). This CDR3 reads CAWSVNTPNEKLFF. As DNA, the CDR3 is TGTGCCTGGAGTGTTAACACCCCTAATGAAAAACTGTTTTTT.

This clone was detected only a few times. This sequence joins TRBV29-1 and TRBJ2-7; D unclear. V was pared by 8 bases and J by 1 base, with 12 bases between. Germline V gene sequence: CDR1 SQVTM, CDR2 ANQGSEA. The CDR3 is made up of 12 amino acids. CDR3 nucleotide sequence: TGCAGCACCCGAGGTGGTTCCTACGAGCAGTACTTC. Residues: CSTRGGSYEQYF.

J is TRBJ1-1 and V is TRBV19; D is undetermined. V was pared by 8 bases and J by 4 bases, with 5 bases between. CDR1 is LNHDA and CDR2 is SQIVND in the germline V gene (reference sequence). This CDR3 region has 10 residues. CDR3 protein: CASGLTEAFF. In nucleotides, the CDR3 is TGTGCCAGTGGCCTCACTGAAGCTTTCTTT.

The table lists this clone with a count of one. The V call is TRBV7-9, the J call TRBJ1-4; maybe TRBD1 (6 bases). The CDR3 is made up of 15 amino acids. Trimming cost V 2 bases and J 8 bases, with 15 bases left between them. Per the germline V gene, CDR1 is SEHNR and CDR2 is FQNEAQ (reference sequence). CDR3 sequence (DNA): TGTGCCAGCAGCTTAATGGGGGGCGCGGGAGAAAAACTGTTTTTT. Its translation is CASSLMGGAGEKLFF.

The V and J genes are TRBV10-1 and TRBJ2-3, with a weak D call TRBD1 (5 bases). CDR3 size: 15 residues. Trimming stripped 0 bases from V and 0 bases from J, with 7 bases between. CDR1 is WNHNN, CDR2 SYGVQD, per germline (reference sequence). The CDR3 DNA sequence: TGCGCCAGCAGTGAGTCGCCAGGGAGCACAGATACGCAGTATTTT. Translation gives CASSESPGSTDTQYF.

Concerning this clone itself: The same CDR3 also results from other DNA sequences found in this sample. V gene TRBV11-2 combines with J gene TRBJ2-5; D call uncertain. CDR1 and CDR2 (germline): SGHAT, FQNNGV. The CDR3 length is 11 residues. Trimming removed 1 base at V and 5 bases at J, with 2 bases between. The DNA for the CDR3 is TGTGCCAGCAGCTTAGGGGAGACCCAGTACTTC. It translates to CASSLGETQYF. Complete variable domain (other parts from reference TRBV11-2 and TRBJ2-5): EAGVAQSPRYKIIEKRQSVAFWCNPISGHATLYWYQQILGQGPKLLIQFQNNGVVDDSQLPKDRFSAERLKGVDSTLKIQPAKLEDSAVYLCASSLGETQYFGPGTRLLVL.

J is TRBJ2-1 and V is TRBV7-3; the D is unclear. This CDR3 is built from 14 residues. CDR1 is SGHTA, CDR2 FQGTGA, per germline. V gave up 1 base and J gave up 8 bases, with 12 bases separating them. CDR3 nucleotides: TGTGCCAGCAGCTTAAACCGCCTCGCGGATGAGCAGTTCTTC. It codes for CASSLNRLADEQFF.

The V gene is TRBV27, the J gene TRBJ1-2, with 7 bases fitting TRBD1. Germline trimming cut 2 bases from V and 4 bases from J; bases unmatched to any gene: 4. The germline V gene has CDR1 MNHEY and CDR2 SMNVEV (reference sequence). The CDR3 covers 14 residues. Here the CDR3 DNA reads TGTGCCAGCAGTTTAGCAGGGGACAGCTATGGCTACACCTTC. Translated: CASSLAGDSYGYTF.

The genes are TRBV13 and TRBJ1-5; 9 bases align to TRBD1. The CDR3 sequence is 15 residues long. The V gene's germline CDR1 is PRHDT and CDR2 FYEKMQ (reference sequence). The trim removed 5 bases at V and 3 bases at J, leaving 5 bases unmatched. The CDR3 nucleotides are TGTGCCAGCAGCCAGGGACAGGGCTCCAATCAGCCCCAGCATTTT. The encoded protein is CASSQGQGSNQPQHF.

The chain couples TRBV5-4 to TRBJ1-1; TRBD1 might be the D (6 bases). V lost 0 bases and J lost 0, with 9 bases in between. The V gene's germline CDR1 is SGHNT and CDR2 YYREEE (reference sequence). CDR3 length: 15 residues. CDR3 loop: CASSLVRGMNTEAFF. CDR3 nucleotide sequence: TGTGCCAGCAGCTTGGTCAGGGGCATGAACACTGAAGCTTTCTTT.

The chain is built from TRBV29-1 and TRBJ2-1, with 7 bases lining up with TRBD1. The germline V gene encodes CDR1 SQVTM and CDR2 ANQGSEA. The length of the CDR3 is 11 residues. CDR3 region: CTGQVFNEQFF. In DNA, the CDR3 is TGCACCGGACAGGTTTTCAATGAGCAGTTCTTC.

The chain uses TRBV7-9 and TRBJ2-5; D may be TRBD1 or TRBD2 (5 bases each). Germline CDR1 reads SEHNR; CDR2 reads FQNEAQ (reference sequence). Trimming shortened V by 1 base and J by 0 bases, and 6 bases separated the two germline ends. The CDR3 has 14 residues. CDR3 coding DNA: TGTGCCAGCAGCTTAGGGGGGTACCAAGAGACCCAGTACTTC. Its protein is CASSLGGYQETQYF.

V is TRBV19 and J is TRBJ2-7, with D tentatively TRBD2 (7 bases). The germline V gene has CDR1 LNHDA and CDR2 SQIVND (reference sequence). The CDR3 contains 17 residues. The V end lost 0 bases, the J end lost 0 bases, and 15 bases lay between the germline ends. The CDR3 sequence is CASSIEGGDILSYEQYF. As DNA, the CDR3 is TGTGCCAGTAGTATAGAGGGGGGGGACATACTCTCCTACGAGCAGTACTTC.

The chain uses TRBV6-1 and TRBJ1-2; D unresolved. Germline values: CDR1 MNHNS, CDR2 SASEGT. This CDR3 contains 12 residues. The V and J ends lost 5 bases and 5 bases respectively, with 9 bases between them. CDR3 nucleotide sequence: TGTGCCAGCAGTCGCGGACGGTATGGCTACACCTTC. Its translation is CASSRGRYGYTF.

The chain recombines TRBV27 with TRBJ2-5, with D perhaps TRBD1 (6 bases). The CDR3 totals 13 residues. Germline values: CDR1 MNHEY, CDR2 SMNVEV (reference sequence). Trimming removed 1 base from V and 4 bases from J, with 7 bases in between. CDR3 loop: CASSLLGGETQYF. The CDR3 DNA reads TGTGCCAGCAGTTTATTAGGGGGAGAGACCCAGTACTTC.

The chain links TRBV30 to TRBJ2-5; D gene unclear. Trimming stripped 4 bases from V and 3 bases from J, with 15 bases between. From germline, CDR1 is GTSNPN and CDR2 SVGIG (reference sequence). The CDR3 is made up of 14 amino acids. The CDR3 loop is CAWIPSAAEETQYF. For the CDR3, the DNA is TGTGCCTGGATTCCATCGGCGGCGGAAGAGACCCAGTACTTC.

V usage is TRBV11-2 and J usage is TRBJ2-1; D assignment may be TRBD1 or TRBD2 (5 bases each). Germline V gives CDR1 SGHAT, CDR2 FQNNGV. This CDR3 spans 15 amino acids. V gave up 3 bases and J gave up 6 bases, with 15 bases separating them. The CDR3 nucleotides read TGTGCCAGCAGCTTTGGGACGAGATCCGCCAATGAGCAGTTCTTC. As protein: CASSFGTRSANEQFF.

J is TRBJ1-1 and V is TRBV5-4, with 7 bases that match TRBD1. In germline, CDR1 is SGHNT, CDR2 YYREEE (reference sequence). The CDR3 runs to 15 residues. The J segment lost 3 bases and the V segment lost 4 bases, leaving 9 bases of the junction unmatched. CDR3 protein: CASSKMDRSDTEAFF. CDR3 DNA: TGTGCCAGCAGCAAAATGGACAGGTCTGACACTGAAGCTTTCTTT.

In regard to this clone: Other DNA sequences in this specimen translate into the identical CDR3. The chain carries TRBV7-2 and TRBJ2-2; weak D call: TRBD1 (5 bases). This CDR3 has 13 amino acids. The V gene lost 5 bases and the J gene lost 8 bases, with 12 bases spanning the gap. Germline-derived CDR1 and CDR2 are SGHTA and FQGNSA. CDR3 residues: CASSRPGAGELFF. The CDR3 nucleotides read TGTGCCAGCAGCAGGCCTGGGGCGGGGGAGCTGTTTTTT.

The J gene is TRBJ1-6, the V gene TRBV2; D might be TRBD1 (6 bases). This CDR3 is 16 amino acids long. Germline CDR1 reads SNHLY; CDR2 reads FYNNEI. Trimming removed 5 bases from V and 7 bases from J, with 18 bases in between. The CDR3 DNA sequence: TGTGCCAGCAGTCAACCTCGACAGGCCCAAAATTCACCCCTCCACTTT. Translation gives CASSQPRQAQNSPLHF.

The chain joins TRBV15 to TRBJ1-3; the D is unclear. The CDR3 totals 14 residues. CDR1 and CDR2 (germline): LNHNV, YYDKDF (reference sequence). V shed 2 bases and J shed 0 bases, with 5 bases lying between them. This CDR3 reads CATSRTASGNTIYF. DNA for the CDR3: TGTGCCACCAGCAGAACGGCCTCTGGAAACACCATATATTTT.

V usage is TRBV7-8 and J usage is TRBJ1-2; D remains ambiguous. Germline V lookup: CDR1 SGHVS, CDR2 FQNEAQ. The CDR3 consists of 13 residues. The V and J ends lost 5 bases and 4 bases respectively, with 11 bases between them. This CDR3 reads CASSPTTPYGYTF. The CDR3, as DNA: TGTGCCAGCAGCCCGACTACTCCCTATGGCTACACCTTC.

The chain recombines TRBV27 with TRBJ2-5, with a weak D call TRBD1 (6 bases). The CDR3 consists of 16 residues. Germline CDR1 and CDR2: MNHEY and SMNVEV (reference sequence). Trimming took 2 bases from V and 3 from J, leaving 16 bases between them. The CDR3 DNA sequence: TGTGCCAGCAGTTTAAAGAGGGGGATTGGCGAAGAGACCCAGTACTTC. The encoded protein is CASSLKRGIGEETQYF.